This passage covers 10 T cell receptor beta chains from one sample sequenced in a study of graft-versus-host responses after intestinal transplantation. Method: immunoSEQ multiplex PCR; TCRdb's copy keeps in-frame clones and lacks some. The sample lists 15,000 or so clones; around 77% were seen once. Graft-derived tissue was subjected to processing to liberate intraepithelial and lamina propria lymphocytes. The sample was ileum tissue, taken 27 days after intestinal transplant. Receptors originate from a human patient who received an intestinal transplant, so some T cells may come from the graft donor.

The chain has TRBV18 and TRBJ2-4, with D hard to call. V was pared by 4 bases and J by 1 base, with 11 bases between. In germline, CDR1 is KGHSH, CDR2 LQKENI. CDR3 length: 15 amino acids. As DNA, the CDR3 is TGTGCCAGCTCACTCAGGTTGGTGGCCAAAAACATTCAGTACTTC. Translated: CASSLRLVAKNIQYF.

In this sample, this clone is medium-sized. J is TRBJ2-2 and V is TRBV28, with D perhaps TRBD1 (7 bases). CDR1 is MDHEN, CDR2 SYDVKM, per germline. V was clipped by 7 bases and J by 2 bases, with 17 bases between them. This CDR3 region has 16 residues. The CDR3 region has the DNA TGTGCCAGCAAGGGGGCGGGGAAGGGAAACACCGGGGAGCTGTTTTTT. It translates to CASKGAGKGNTGELFF.

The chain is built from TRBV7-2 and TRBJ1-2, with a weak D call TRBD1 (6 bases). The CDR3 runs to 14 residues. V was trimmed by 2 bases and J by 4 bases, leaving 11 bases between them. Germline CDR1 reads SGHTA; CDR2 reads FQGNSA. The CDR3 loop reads CASSLRQAGYGYTF. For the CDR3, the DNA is TGTGCCAGCAGCTTACGACAGGCCGGCTATGGCTACACCTTC.

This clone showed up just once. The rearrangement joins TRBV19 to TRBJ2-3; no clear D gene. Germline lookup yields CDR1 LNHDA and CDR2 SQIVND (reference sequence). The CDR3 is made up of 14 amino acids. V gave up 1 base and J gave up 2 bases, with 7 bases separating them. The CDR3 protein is CASSIVSDTDTQYF. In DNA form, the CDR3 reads TGTGCCAGTAGTATAGTGTCAGACACAGATACGCAGTATTTT.

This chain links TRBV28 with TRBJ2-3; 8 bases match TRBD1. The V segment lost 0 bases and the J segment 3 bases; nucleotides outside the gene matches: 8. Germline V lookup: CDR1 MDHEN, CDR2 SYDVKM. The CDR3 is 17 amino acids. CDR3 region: CASSLWTKRQGTDTQYF. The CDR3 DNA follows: TGTGCCAGCAGTTTATGGACGAAGAGACAGGGGACAGATACGCAGTATTTT.

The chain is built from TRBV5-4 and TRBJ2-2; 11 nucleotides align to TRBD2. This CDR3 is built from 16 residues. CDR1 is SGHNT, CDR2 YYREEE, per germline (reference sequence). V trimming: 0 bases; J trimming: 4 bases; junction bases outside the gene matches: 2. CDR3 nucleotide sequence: TGTGCCAGCAGCTTGGGACTAGCGGGGAGCACCGGGGAGCTGTTTTTT. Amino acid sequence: CASSLGLAGSTGELFF.

The CDR3 DNA reads as TGTGCCAGCAGCCGGGACACTAATCACTATGGCTACACCTTC. Protein sequence: CASSRDTNHYGYTF. The rearrangement uses TRBV2 and TRBJ1-2; possibly TRBD1 for D (6 bases). Per germline, CDR1 SNHLY and CDR2 FYNNEI. This CDR3 contains 14 residues. The germline V and J ends were trimmed by 6 bases and 3 bases, with 14 bases remaining between them.

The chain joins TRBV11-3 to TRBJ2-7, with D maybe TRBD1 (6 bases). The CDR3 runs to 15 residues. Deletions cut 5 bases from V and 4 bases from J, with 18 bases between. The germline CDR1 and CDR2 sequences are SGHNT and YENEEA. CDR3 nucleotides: TGTGCCAGCAGCAGCTCAAGGGGGAATTGGTACGAGCAGTACGTC. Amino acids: CASSSSRGNWYEQYV.

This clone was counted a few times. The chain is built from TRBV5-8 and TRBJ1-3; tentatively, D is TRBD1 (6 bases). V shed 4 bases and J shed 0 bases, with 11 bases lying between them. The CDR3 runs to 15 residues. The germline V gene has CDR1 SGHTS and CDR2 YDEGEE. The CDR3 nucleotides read TGTGCCAGCAGCAGCGGACAGAGCTCTGGAAACACCATATATTTT. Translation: CASSSGQSSGNTIYF. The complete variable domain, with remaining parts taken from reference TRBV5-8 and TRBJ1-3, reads EAGVTQSPTHLIKTRGQQATLRCSPISGHTSVYWYQQALGLGLQFLLWYDEGEERNRGNFPPRFSGRQFPNYSSELNVNALELEDSALYLCASSSGQSSGNTIYFGEGSWLTVV.

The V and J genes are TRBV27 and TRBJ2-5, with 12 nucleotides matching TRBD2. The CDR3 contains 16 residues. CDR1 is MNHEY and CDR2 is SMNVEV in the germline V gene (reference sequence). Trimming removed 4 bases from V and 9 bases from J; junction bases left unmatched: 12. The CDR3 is CASSSLAGGPRVAQYF. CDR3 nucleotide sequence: TGTGCCAGCAGTTCTCTAGCGGGGGGGCCCCGAGTGGCCCAGTACTTC.